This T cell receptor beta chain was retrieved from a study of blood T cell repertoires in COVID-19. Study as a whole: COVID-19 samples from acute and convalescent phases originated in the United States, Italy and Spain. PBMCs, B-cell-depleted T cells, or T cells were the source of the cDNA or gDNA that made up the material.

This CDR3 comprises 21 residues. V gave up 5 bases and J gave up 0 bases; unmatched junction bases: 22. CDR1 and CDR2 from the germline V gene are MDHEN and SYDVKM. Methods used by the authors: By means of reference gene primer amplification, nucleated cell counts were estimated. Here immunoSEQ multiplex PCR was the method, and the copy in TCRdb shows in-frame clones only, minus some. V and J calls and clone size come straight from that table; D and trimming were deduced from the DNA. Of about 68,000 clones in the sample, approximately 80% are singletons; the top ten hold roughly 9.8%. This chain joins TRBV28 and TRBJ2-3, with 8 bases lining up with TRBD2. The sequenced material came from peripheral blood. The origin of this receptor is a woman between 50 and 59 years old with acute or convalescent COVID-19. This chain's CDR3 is CASSRSRGRGVGETSTDTQYF. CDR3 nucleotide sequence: TGTGCCAGCAGTCGCTCTCGCGGGCGGGGGGTTGGAGAAACTAGCACAGATACGCAGTATTTT.